This is a list of T cell receptor beta chains from one sample in a study of tumor-infiltrating lymphocytes in primary liver carcinoma. TCRdb re-called the multiplex PCR reads with MiXCR, one entry per CDR3 protein. The sample yields approximately 330,000 distinct CDR3 sequences, almost 65% seen once. The specimen was peripheral blood. Every receptor here comes from a man aged 40-49 years with primary liver carcinoma and hepatitis B virus infection. Both conserved end residues are part of each CDR3. The D gene is left open where the match is weak. Expanded clones are given a class, and other clones once, few, many or no size at all.

size | D | J | V | DNA | CDR3
NA | TRBD2 | TRBJ2-7 | TRBV29-1 | TGCAGCGTTGATACGACTAGCGACAATGAGCAGTACTTC | CSVDTTSDNEQYF
many | TRBD1 | TRBJ2-7 | TRBV6-1 | TGTGCCAGCAGGGGACAGGGCATGGACGAGCAGTACTTC | CASRGQGMDEQYF
NA | NA | TRBJ2-2 | TRBV5-1 | TGCGCCAGCAGCGCAGGGGTTTCGAACACCGGGGAGCTGTTTTTT | CASSAGVSNTGELFF
NA | TRBD2 | TRBJ2-7 | TRBV11-1 | TGTGTCAGCACTAGGACTAGCGGGTGGGAGCAGTACTTC | CVSTRTSGWEQYF
NA | NA | TRBJ1-1 | TRBV5-1 | TGCGCCAGCAGCTTGGGGCAGGTCACGGGGACTGAAGCTTTCTTT | CASSLGQVTGTEAFF
NA | NA | TRBJ2-6 | TRBV11-1 | TGCGCCAGCAGCCCCGCCCGTGCCCCCTCCCGCAAATCGGATGGGGCCAACGTCCTGACTTTC | CASSPARAPSRKSDGANVLTF
NA | TRBD2 | TRBJ2-3 | TRBV11-2 | TGTGCTAGCAGCTTAGAGGGGACTAGCGGAAGTTGGTATACGCGGTATTTT | CASSLEGTSGSWYTRYF
NA | TRBD2 | TRBJ2-7 | TRBV14 | TGTGCCAGCAGCCCTAGCGGGATAGTCTACGAGCAGCACTTC | CASSPSGIVYEQHF
NA | TRBD1 | TRBJ2-7 | TRBV11-2 | TGTGTCTGCAGCACAGGGACAGGCCGAACCTACGAGCAGTACTTT | CVCSTGTGRTYEQYF
NA | NA | TRBJ1-3 | TRBV7-9 | TGTGCCAGCAGCTTATACCCCAGGGCCTCTGGAAACACCATATATTTT | CASSLYPRASGNTIYF
NA | NA | TRBJ1-4 | TRBV11-2 | TGTACCAGCAGCTTAGATCGGGGTCTAGGTGAAAAATTGTTTTTT | CTSSLDRGLGEKLFF
NA | NA | TRBJ2-1 | TRBV11-2 | TGTGTCAACAGCTTAGAAAGCAGTTCCTACAATGAGCAGTTCTTC | CVNSLESSSYNEQFF
many | NA | TRBJ1-5 | TRBV12-3/TRBV12-4 | TGTGCCAGCAGTCTGGGGACGGCCTACAATCAGCCCCAGCATTTT | CASSLGTAYNQPQHF
many | NA | TRBJ2-3 | TRBV11-2 | TGTGCCAGCAGCTCTCCCGTTGGGAACGCAGATACGCAGTATTTT | CASSSPVGNADTQYF
NA | NA | TRBJ1-1 | TRBV6-5 | TGTGCCAGCAGTACAAGGATAGGGACCACTGAAGCTTTCTTT | CASSTRIGTTEAFF
many | NA | TRBJ1-3 | TRBV11-2 | TGTGCCAGCAGCTTAGGCCACTCTGGAAACACCATATATTTT | CASSLGHSGNTIYF
few | NA | TRBJ2-7 | TRBV12-3/TRBV12-4 | TGTGCCAGCAGTTTTTTTGGCTCCTACGAGCAGTACTTC | CASSFFGSYEQYF
NA | NA | TRBJ2-1 | TRBV11-2 | TGTGCCAGCAGCCACAAGCAGGGGTGGTACAGAGTAGATGAGCAGTTCTTC | CASSHKQGWYRVDEQFF
NA | NA | TRBJ2-7 | TRBV5-5 | TGTGCCAGAAGCGGTGGAGGTAGGGGGGATCCCTACGAGCAGTACTTC | CARSGGGRGDPYEQYF
many | NA | TRBJ1-2 | TRBV29-1 | TGCAGCGCCTGGGACGGACTAAACTATGGCTACACCTTC | CSAWDGLNYGYTF
many | TRBD2 | TRBJ2-5 | TRBV6-6 | TGTGCCAGCAGTAAGACTAGCGGGAGAACAGAGACCCAGTACTTC | CASSKTSGRTETQYF
many | NA | TRBJ2-7 | TRBV29-1 | TGCAGCGTTGTGGCCAAGAATCTAGCGAACTCCTACGAGCAGTACTTC | CSVVAKNLANSYEQYF
NA | TRBD2 | TRBJ2-3 | TRBV12-3/TRBV12-4 | TGTGCCAGCAGTCTAGCGGGAGGGGAGGGGAATACGCAGTATTTT | CASSLAGGEGNTQYF
once | NA | TRBJ2-5 | TRBV6-2/TRBV6-3 | TGTGCCAGTTCCCCAGTAAGGGTTCGGGCAGAGATCCAGTACTTC | CASSPVRVRAEIQYF
NA | TRBD1 | TRBJ2-1 | TRBV28 | TGTGCCAGCAGTTTGGCCGGGACAGGCTCCTACAATGAGCAGTTCTTC | CASSLAGTGSYNEQFF
NA | TRBD2 | TRBJ2-1 | TRBV6-5 | TGTGTCAGCAGCACCACGGGAGGGGCATACATTGAGCAGTTCTTC | CVSSTTGGAYIEQFF
NA | NA | TRBJ1-1 | TRBV7-9 | TGTGCCAGCAGCTTTCCCCCCACACGGACTGAAGCTTTCTTT | CASSFPPTRTEAFF
NA | NA | TRBJ1-6 | TRBV10-2 | TGCGCCATCACAGACACGGCAAATGCACCCCTCCACTTT | CAITDTANAPLHF
many | NA | TRBJ2-5 | TRBV5-4 | TGTGCCAGCAGCTGGGGGGGCAGGACCGAAGAGACCCAGTACTTC | CASSWGGRTEETQYF
few | TRBD2 | TRBJ2-7 | TRBV11-2 | TGTGCCAGTAGCATCACCAGCGGGAGAGGGTACGAGCAGTACTTC | CASSITSGRGYEQYF
NA | TRBD2 | TRBJ2-1 | TRBV4-2 | TGTGCCAACAGCCAAGACCGGGGTAGCGGGAGTTACAATGAGCAGTTCTTC | CANSQDRGSGSYNEQFF
many | NA | TRBJ2-3 | TRBV10-2 | TGCGCCAGCAGTGAGTCGGCTAGGGCGGGGAATGCAGATACGCAGTATTTT | CASSESARAGNADTQYF
NA | NA | TRBJ2-7 | TRBV28 | TGTGCCAGCAGTTTTACGTCAGGGGGGAACGAGCAGTACTTC | CASSFTSGGNEQYF
many | TRBD1 | TRBJ2-7 | TRBV29-1 | TGCAGCGTTGAAATCTGGGACAGAGGCGAGCAGTACTTC | CSVEIWDRGEQYF
NA | TRBD1 | TRBJ2-7 | TRBV11-2 | TGTGCCAGCAGTAGGCTGGGACAGCTGATCGAACAGTACTTC | CASSRLGQLIEQYF
NA | TRBD1 | TRBJ1-1 | TRBV11-1 | TGTGCCAGCAGCTCACAGGGGGGTCGCATTGAAGCTTTCTTT | CASSSQGGRIEAFF
once | TRBD1 | TRBJ1-2 | TRBV11-2 | TGTGCCGGCAGCTTAGCGACAGGGTGCGCAAGCTATGGCTACACCTTC | CAGSLATGCASYGYTF
NA | NA | TRBJ1-1 | TRBV11-2 | TGTGCCGGTAGCTTAGATCTTGCGGTGAACACTGAAGCTTTCTTT | CAGSLDLAVNTEAFF
NA | TRBD1 | TRBJ1-1 | TRBV25-1 | TGTGCCAGCAGTGAGGGAACAGGGGTGACTGAAGCTTTCTTT | CASSEGTGVTEAFF
NA | TRBD2 | TRBJ2-3 | TRBV7-9 | TGTGCCAGCAGCCCCGGGACTAGCGGTAGCACAGATACGCAGTATTTT | CASSPGTSGSTDTQYF
NA | NA | TRBJ2-3 | TRBV5-5 | TGTGCCAGCAGCATACCTTTAGATACGCGGTATTTT | CASSIPLDTRYF
NA | TRBD2 | TRBJ2-5 | TRBV7-9 | TGTGCCAGCAACGGACCACTAGCGAGAGAGACCCAGTACTTC | CASNGPLARETQYF
NA | NA | TRBJ2-7 | TRBV5-5 | TGTGCCAACAGCTTTGAGTCCTACGAGCAGTACTTC | CANSFESYEQYF
NA | TRBD2 | TRBJ2-5 | TRBV7-9 | TGTGCCAGCAGCTCGCTTCAGACTAGCGGGGTTGGGACCCAGTACTTC | CASSSLQTSGVGTQYF
few | NA | TRBJ1-2 | TRBV28 | TGTGCCAGCAGTCGGATGGGGGGGGGTGGCTACACCTTC | CASSRMGGGGYTF
many | NA | TRBJ2-7 | TRBV6-5 | TGTGCCAGCAGTCGCCCAAGGGGGGCCGGTGGCGAGCAGTACTTC | CASSRPRGAGGEQYF
many | TRBD1 | TRBJ2-7 | TRBV4-2 | TGTGCCAGCAGCCCAGGGGGGCAGGGGGCTTCCTACGAGCAGTACTTC | CASSPGGQGASYEQYF
once | NA | TRBJ1-5 | TRBV6-5 | TGTGCCAGCAGTCCCGGAAGGTCAAGCAATCAGCCCCAGCATTTT | CASSPGRSSNQPQHF
few | TRBD1 | TRBJ1-3 | TRBV5-4 | TGTGCCAGCAGCTTAACAGGGGGCCTCGATGGAAACACCATATATTTT | CASSLTGGLDGNTIYF
NA | NA | TRBJ2-4 | TRBV6-2/TRBV6-3 | TGTGTCAACAGTTACCAAACTGCAGACATAGCCAAAAACATTCAGTACTTC | CVNSYQTADIAKNIQYF
NA | NA | TRBJ2-1 | TRBV28 | TGTGCCAGCATAGGGGTAGTAGGGCAGTTCTTC | CASIGVVGQFF
NA | NA | TRBJ2-6 | TRBV6-5 | TGTGCCAGCTACAGGACAGCTGTGGCCAACGTCCTGACTTTC | CASYRTAVANVLTF
NA | TRBD1 | TRBJ2-7 | TRBV6-1 | TGTGTCAGCAGTGAAAGGACAGGCGCCTACGAGCAGTACTTC | CVSSERTGAYEQYF